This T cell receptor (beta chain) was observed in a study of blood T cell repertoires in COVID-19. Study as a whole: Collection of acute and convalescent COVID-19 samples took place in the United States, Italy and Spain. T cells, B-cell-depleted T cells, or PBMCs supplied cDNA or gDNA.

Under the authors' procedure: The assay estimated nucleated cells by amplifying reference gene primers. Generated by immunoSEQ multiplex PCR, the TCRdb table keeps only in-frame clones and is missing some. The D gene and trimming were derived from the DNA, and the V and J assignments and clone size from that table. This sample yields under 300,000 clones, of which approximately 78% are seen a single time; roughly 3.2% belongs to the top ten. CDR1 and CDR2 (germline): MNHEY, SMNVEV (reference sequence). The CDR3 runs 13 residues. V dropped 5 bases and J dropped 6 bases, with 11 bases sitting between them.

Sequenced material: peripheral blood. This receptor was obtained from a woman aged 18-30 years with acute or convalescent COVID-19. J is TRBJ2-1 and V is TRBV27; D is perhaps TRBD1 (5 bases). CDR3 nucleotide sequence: TGTGCCAGCAGTCATACACAGGTCAATGAGCAGTTCTTC. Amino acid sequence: CASSHTQVNEQFF.